This passage covers 20 T cell receptor beta chains from one sample sequenced in a study of regulatory T cells in long-lasting Graves disease. Both iRepertoire HTBI primers and Arm-PCR of CDR3 regions were used to build the TCR beta libraries. A single record per CDR3 protein comes from TCRdb applying MiXCR to the multiplex PCR reads. The data show some 250,000 distinct CDR3 sequences, 20% seen once. Time point meaning: newly diagnosed GD, antithyroid drugs for less than 3 months. RNA isolated from PBMCs was used to make the TCR library. The source material was peripheral blood mononuclear cells (PBMCs), sampled at new diagnosis, from a patient treated with antithyroid drugs. These receptors originate from a female donor with Graves disease.

This clonotype was detected only a few times. The junction differs from germline at one of its ends, possibly a read error. This rearrangement joins TRBV5-1 to TRBJ1-3; perhaps TRBD1 as D (6 bases). This CDR3 has 16 residues. The germline V gene has CDR1 SGHRS and CDR2 YFSETQ. CDR3 protein: CTSSFDQGISGNTIYF. The CDR3 nucleotides are TGCACCAGCAGCTTCGATCAGGGGATCTCTGGAAACACCATATATTTT.

The chain links TRBV19 to TRBJ1-2; D gene ambiguous. Between the trimmed V and J ends, which lost 5 bases and 4 bases, there was a span of 5 bases. The length of the CDR3 is 11 residues. CDR1 LNHDA and CDR2 SQIVND come from the germline V gene (reference sequence). CDR3 sequence: CASSFIYGYTF. CDR3 sequence (DNA): TGTGCCAGTAGTTTTATCTATGGCTACACCTTC.

This clonotype was observed many times. The chain uses TRBV11-3 and TRBJ2-2, with D possibly matching TRBD2 (6 bases). Looked up from germline, CDR1 is SGHNT and CDR2 is YENEEA. Trimming pared 2 bases from V and 9 bases from J, leaving 10 bases between. CDR3 length: 13 amino acids. CDR3 DNA sequence: TGTGCCAGCAGCTTAAGACGGGACTGGGAGCTGTTTTTT. Its translation is CASSLRRDWELFF.

The sample holds many counts of this clonotype. The CDR3 DNA is TGTGCCAGCAGTCCCTTCGGGGGTACCTACAATGAGCAGTTCTTC. It is translated as CASSPFGGTYNEQFF. The V call is TRBV6-2 or TRBV6-3, the J call TRBJ2-1; a possible D gene is TRBD2 (6 bases). This CDR3 is built from 15 residues. Germline V gene data show CDR1 as MNHEY and CDR2 as SVGEGT. Trimming removed 5 bases from V and 2 bases from J, with 13 bases in between.

This chain uses TRBV7-9 with TRBJ2-1; possibly TRBD2 for D (6 bases). CDR3 size: 16 residues. V lost 5 bases and J lost 9, with 23 bases in between. Germline values: CDR1 SEHNR, CDR2 FQNEAQ (reference sequence). The CDR3: CASSPGTRAYSFEQFF. The CDR3 nucleotides read TGTGCCAGCAGCCCGGGGACTCGGGCTTATAGTTTTGAGCAGTTCTTC.

Only a few counts were recorded for this clonotype. V and J are TRBV7-2 and TRBJ2-3; maybe TRBD2 (6 bases). The CDR3 consists of 13 residues. Germline V lookup: CDR1 SGHTA, CDR2 FQGNSA. Trimming stripped 5 bases from V and 5 bases from J, with 11 bases between. CDR3 sequence reads: CASSPPSVDTQYF. CDR3 DNA: TGTGCCAGCAGCCCCCCTAGCGTAGATACGCAGTATTTT.

Ten or more counts support this clonotype. The chain employs TRBV5-6 and TRBJ2-7; 8 nucleotides line up with TRBD2. Germline CDR1 reads SGHDT; CDR2 reads YYEEEE. The CDR3 is 13 amino acids. V shed 6 bases and J 5 bases; nucleotides not matched to a gene: 7. The chain's CDR3 is CASNRLASNEQYF. CDR3 DNA: TGTGCCAGCAATAGACTAGCGTCCAACGAGCAGTACTTC.

This clonotype was counted many times. The V call is TRBV9, the J call TRBJ2-3; possibly TRBD1 for D (5 bases). Germline V lookup: CDR1 SGDLS, CDR2 YYNGEE. V lost 3 bases and J 6 bases, leaving 17 bases between the germline ends. This CDR3 spans 15 amino acids. The CDR3: CASSGMGLPGDTQYF. In DNA form, the CDR3 reads TGTGCCAGCAGCGGGATGGGGCTGCCTGGGGATACGCAGTATTTT.

Only a few counts were recorded for this clonotype. This likely reflects a read error, since a far larger clone is one base away. The DNA for the CDR3 is TGTGCTGGTGGTCCGGGGACTAGCGGTTACAATGAGCAGTTCTTC. It specifies CAGGPGTSGYNEQFF. The gene calls are TRBV12-5 and TRBJ2-5; 11 bases agree with TRBD2. The tail of the sequence fits TRBJ2-1 better, so the J call may be wrong. CDR1 LGHNT and CDR2 FRNRAP come from the germline V gene. CDR3 size: 15 residues.

The V and J genes are TRBV29-1 and TRBJ1-1; the D is unclear. The CDR3 totals 12 residues. Trimming stripped 4 bases from V and 1 base from J, with 7 bases between. CDR1 and CDR2 (germline): SQVTM, ANQGSEA. DNA of the CDR3: TGCAGCGTTGTTCCAGAGAACACTGAAGCTTTCTTT. This encodes CSVVPENTEAFF.

On this clonotype: This likely came from a read error, as a far larger clone is one base away. The chain carries TRBV28 and TRBJ1-2; D is uncertain. Trimming removed 7 bases at V and 4 bases at J, with 19 bases between. The CDR3 runs to 15 residues. Germline CDR1 reads MDHEN; CDR2 reads SYDVKM. CDR3 DNA: TGTGCCAGCACTCCAACGAACGGGGAACGCTATGGCTACACCTTC. Translation: CASTPTNGERYGYTF.

This clonotype came up a few times. The rearrangement links TRBV10-2 to TRBJ1-4, with TRBD1 matching 10 bases. V was pared by 5 bases and J by 10 bases, with 10 bases of the junction left unmatched. The CDR3 covers 15 residues. Germline V lookup: CDR1 WSHSY, CDR2 SAAADI. CDR3 bases: TGCGCCAGCAGTTACCGGGACAGGGGATTTGGAAAACTGTTTTTT. This codes for CASSYRDRGFGKLFF.

This clonotype was seen many times. The J gene is TRBJ2-4, the V gene TRBV20-1; 9 nucleotides align to TRBD1. The germline gives CDR1 DFQATT, CDR2 SNEGSKA (reference sequence). The V gene end was trimmed by 5 bases and the J gene end by 5 bases; junction bases not matched to a gene: 7. The CDR3 runs 14 residues. The CDR3 DNA is TGCAGTGCTCCAGACAGACAGGGGGAAAACATTCAGTACTTC. It translates to CSAPDRQGENIQYF.

A remark on this clonotype: The junction shows a germline mismatch at one end, possibly a read error. The rearrangement uses TRBV5-1 and TRBJ1-2, with a possible D match to TRBD1 (5 bases). The length of the CDR3 is 17 residues. Germline loops: CDR1 SGHRS, CDR2 YFSETQ. The CDR3 DNA sequence: TGTGCCAGCAGCTTGGTAAAGGGGACGGCCCTAGCGACTGGCTACACCTTC. This gives the protein CASSLVKGTALATGYTF.

This chain uses TRBV19 with TRBJ2-5; D is perhaps TRBD1 (6 bases). This CDR3 has 13 residues. V was pared by 5 bases and J by 0 bases, with 7 bases between. The V gene's germline CDR1 is LNHDA and CDR2 SQIVND (reference sequence). CDR3 DNA sequence: TGTGCCAGTAGTGGGGACAACCAAGAGACCCAGTACTTC. This codes for CASSGDNQETQYF.

This clonotype showed up many times. This chain connects TRBV7-2 to TRBJ2-2; D is unclear. CDR3 size: 12 residues. Germline CDR1 is SGHTA and CDR2 is FQGNSA. The V and J ends lost 6 bases and 5 bases respectively, with 7 bases between them. CDR3 sequence reads: CASRPRTGELFF. Written as DNA, the CDR3 is TGTGCCAGCAGACCCAGAACCGGGGAGCTGTTTTTT.

This clonotype has at least ten counts. The chain joins TRBV15 to TRBJ2-7; maybe TRBD1 (5 bases). V lost 0 bases to trimming and J lost 3 bases, with 9 bases between them. Germline CDR1 and CDR2: LNHNV and YYDKDF (reference sequence). This CDR3 comprises 14 residues. The CDR3 DNA reads TGTGCCACCAGCAGAGAAAGGGGAAACTACGAGCAGTACTTC. It yields the protein CATSRERGNYEQYF.

This clonotype was detected many times. In DNA, the CDR3 is TGTGCCACCCTACGGGAGGGGTCTGCTGAAGCTTTCTTT. This translates into CATLREGSAEAFF. The chain combines TRBV6-1 with TRBJ1-1; TRBD1 is a possible D gene (5 bases). The CDR3 spans 13 residues. CDR1 is MNHNS and CDR2 is SASEGT in the germline V gene. V was trimmed by 10 bases and J by 6 bases, leaving 18 bases between them.

This clonotype appeared many times. An end of the junction differs from the germline gene, which may be a read error. V is TRBV5-1 and J is TRBJ2-3; D unclear. CDR1 is SGHRS, CDR2 YFSETQ, per germline. The CDR3 sequence is 14 residues long. The CDR3 protein is CASSHSSSTDTQYF. DNA of the CDR3: TGTGCCAGCAGCCACAGCTCTAGCACAGATACGCAGTATTTT.

This clonotype turned up a few times. V gene TRBV29-1 combines with J gene TRBJ2-2, with D tentatively TRBD2 (5 bases). Germline V gene sequence: CDR1 SQVTM, CDR2 ANQGSEA. V was trimmed by 5 bases and J by 3 bases, leaving 10 bases between them. The CDR3 is 13 amino acids. The CDR3 bases are TGCAGCGTTTTTAGCGCGGACACCGGGGAGCTGTTTTTT. Protein: CSVFSADTGELFF.